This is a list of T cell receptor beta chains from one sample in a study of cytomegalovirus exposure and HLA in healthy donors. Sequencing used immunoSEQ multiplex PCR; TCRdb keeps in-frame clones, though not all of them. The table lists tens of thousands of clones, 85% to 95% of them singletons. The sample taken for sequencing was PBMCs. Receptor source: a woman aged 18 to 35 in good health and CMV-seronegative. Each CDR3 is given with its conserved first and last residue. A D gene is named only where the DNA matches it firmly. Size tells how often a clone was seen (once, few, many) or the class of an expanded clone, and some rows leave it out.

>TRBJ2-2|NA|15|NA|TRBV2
TGTGCCAGCAGTGTCCAGGGTACGAACACCGGGGAGCTGTTTTTT
CASSVQGTNTGELFF
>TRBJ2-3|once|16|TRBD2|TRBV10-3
TGTGCCATCAGGTCGACACTAGCGGTTAGCACAGATACGCAGTATTTT
CAIRSTLAVSTDTQYF
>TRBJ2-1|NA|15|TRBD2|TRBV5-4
TGTGCCAGCACGCCTTTAGCGGGAGGAAGGAATGAGCAGTTCTTC
CASTPLAGGRNEQFF
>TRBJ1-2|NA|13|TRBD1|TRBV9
TGTGCCAGCAGCGTGGGGACAGGGGACGGCTACACCTTC
CASSVGTGDGYTF
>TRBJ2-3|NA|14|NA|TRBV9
TGTGCCAGCAGCGTAGTATCCTTCACAGATACGCAGTATTTT
CASSVVSFTDTQYF
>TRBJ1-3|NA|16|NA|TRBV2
TGTGCCAGCAGAAGCGCCGACGGTAGATATGGAAACACCATATATTTT
CASRSADGRYGNTIYF
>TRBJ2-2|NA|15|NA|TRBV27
TGTGCCAGCAGTGCCCGACGGAGGAACACCGGGGAGCTGTTTTTT
CASSARRRNTGELFF
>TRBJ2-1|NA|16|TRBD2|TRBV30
TGTGCCTGGATGGGGGATTGGGCGGGAGGGTTAAATGAGCAGTTCTTC
CAWMGDWAGGLNEQFF
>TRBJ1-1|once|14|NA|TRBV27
TGTGCCAGCAGTTTTAGGGGTCCCAACACTGAAGCTTTCTTT
CASSFRGPNTEAFF
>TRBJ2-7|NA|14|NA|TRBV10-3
TGTGCCATCAGTTTGACACTGAGCTCCTACGAGCAGTACTTC
CAISLTLSSYEQYF
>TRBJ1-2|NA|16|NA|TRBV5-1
TGCGCCAGCAGCTGCCTGAGGCTTGCACCATTTGATGGCTACACCTTC
CASSCLRLAPFDGYTF
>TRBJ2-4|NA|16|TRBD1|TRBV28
TGTGCCAGCAGTCCAGGGACAGCGGAAGCCAAAAACATTCAGTACTTC
CASSPGTAEAKNIQYF
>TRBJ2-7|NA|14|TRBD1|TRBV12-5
TGTGCTAGTGGTCGGTATGGGACAGCCTACGAGCAGTACTTC
CASGRYGTAYEQYF
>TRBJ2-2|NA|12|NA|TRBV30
TGTGCCTGGAGTTTAGCCACCGGGGAGCTGTTTTTT
CAWSLATGELFF
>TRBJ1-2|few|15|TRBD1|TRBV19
TGTGCCAGTAGTCTCAGACGACAGGGGCAAAATGGCTACACCTTC
CASSLRRQGQNGYTF
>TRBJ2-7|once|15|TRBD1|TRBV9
TGTGCCAGCAGCGTAGGGACAGGGGGGGCCTACGAGCAGTACTTC
CASSVGTGGAYEQYF
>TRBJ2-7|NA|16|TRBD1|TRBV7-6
TGTGCCAGCAGTCTTTCCGGGACAGGGGTCCCCTACGAGCAGTACTTC
CASSLSGTGVPYEQYF
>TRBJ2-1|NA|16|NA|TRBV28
TGTGCCAGCAGAAGTCGACGGGGGATCTCCTACAATGAGCAGTTCTTC
CASRSRRGISYNEQFF
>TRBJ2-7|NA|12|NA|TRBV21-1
TGTGCCAGCAGCCTACCAGGCGGGGAGCAGTACTTC
CASSLPGGEQYF
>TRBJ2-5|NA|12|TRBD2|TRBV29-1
TGCAGCGTTGAAGGGGGCGGGAGGGCCCCCTACTTC
CSVEGGGRAPYF
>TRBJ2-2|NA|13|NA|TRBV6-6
TGTGCCAGCAGTTATAGTCATACCGGGGAGCTGTTTTTT
CASSYSHTGELFF
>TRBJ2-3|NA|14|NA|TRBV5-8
TGTGCCAGCAGAAGGGACTCTACGGCAGATACGCAGTATTTT
CASRRDSTADTQYF
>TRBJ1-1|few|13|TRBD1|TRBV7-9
TGTTCCGGTGTGCAGGGGGCCATCGCTGAAGCTTTCTTT
CSGVQGAIAEAFF
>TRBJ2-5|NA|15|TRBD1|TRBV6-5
TGTGCCAGCAGAGCGAGAACAGGGGGCTGGGAGACCCAGTACTTC
CASRARTGGWETQYF
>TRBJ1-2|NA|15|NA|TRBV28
TGTGCCAGCAGTTTATTCTCCGGTGGGGCTCATGGCTACACCTTC
CASSLFSGGAHGYTF
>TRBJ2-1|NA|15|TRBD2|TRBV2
TGTGCCAGCGCCAATGGACTAGCATCCTACAATGAGCAGTTCTTC
CASANGLASYNEQFF
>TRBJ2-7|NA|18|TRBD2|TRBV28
TGTGCCAGCAGTTCCACTAGCGGGAGAGGAGGGTGGGTGGGCGAGCAGTACTTC
CASSSTSGRGGWVGEQYF